The next 3 T cell receptor beta chains were all read from a single sample in a study of T cell repertoires in ileal Crohn's disease. The table came from immunoSEQ multiplex PCR; TCRdb's copy has only in-frame clones and leaves some out. The sample yields 55,000 to 65,000 clones, about 88% seen once. Time point indicated: neoterminal ileum biopsy at postoperative endoscopy, about 6 months after surgery. The specimen sequenced was ileal tissue. The receptors were sampled from an adult with Crohn's disease.

The chain has TRBV5-4 and TRBJ1-6, with D perhaps TRBD1 (6 bases). Germline loops: CDR1 SGHNT, CDR2 YYREEE (reference sequence). This CDR3 comprises 16 residues. With 4 bases removed from V and 7 bases from J, the gap between germline ends came to 18 bases. The CDR3 spells CASSRRRDTKNSPLHF. CDR3 DNA: TGTGCCAGCAGCCGGCGCCGGGACACTAAAAATTCACCCCTCCACTTT.

This chain connects TRBV11-3 to TRBJ2-7; 13 bases align to TRBD2. The ends lost 3 bases at V and 1 base at J; junction bases unmatched: 0. Germline V gene sequence: CDR1 SGHNT, CDR2 YENEEA. This CDR3 spans 15 amino acids. This CDR3 reads CASSLGLAGSYEQYF. CDR3 sequence (DNA): TGTGCCAGCAGCTTGGGACTAGCGGGATCCTACGAGCAGTACTTC.

V and J are TRBV18 and TRBJ2-1; the D is unclear. V lost 2 bases and J lost 4, with 9 bases in between. This CDR3 comprises 14 residues. Germline V CDR1 and CDR2: KGHSH, LQKENI. As DNA, the CDR3 is TGTGCCAGCTCACCAATGAACTATTACAATGAGCAGTTCTTC. It encodes CASSPMNYYNEQFF.